The source of this T cell receptor beta chain is a study of T cells after yellow fever vaccination. General study findings and limits: Contaminants from the bulk population, in the form of abundant clonotypes, could be found in FACS-sorted repertoires. Weaker overall was a secondary response that nonetheless peaked faster, on day 5 versus 15.

Only a few counts were recorded for this clonotype. Its cognate antigen is unknown. Making TCR cDNA involved 5'RACE template switching, which added UMIs and a universal primer site. TCRdb processed the 5' RACE reads anew with MiXCR; each CDR3 protein has one entry. The sample has about 400,000 distinct CDR3 sequences, about 6% seen once. The material was PBMCs, obtained 5 days after the yellow fever booster vaccination. The TCR comes from a man aged 25 to 45 who received the YFV17D yellow fever vaccine.

CDR3 sequence: CSANGPSDEQFF. CDR3 DNA: TGCAGTGCTAACGGACCCTCCGATGAGCAGTTCTTC. This sequence joins TRBV20-1 and TRBJ2-1; D not certain. Trimming left V 4 bases short and J 8 bases short, with 12 bases between. The CDR3 loop spans 12 amino acids. CDR1 and CDR2 (germline): DFQATT, SNEGSKA (reference sequence).